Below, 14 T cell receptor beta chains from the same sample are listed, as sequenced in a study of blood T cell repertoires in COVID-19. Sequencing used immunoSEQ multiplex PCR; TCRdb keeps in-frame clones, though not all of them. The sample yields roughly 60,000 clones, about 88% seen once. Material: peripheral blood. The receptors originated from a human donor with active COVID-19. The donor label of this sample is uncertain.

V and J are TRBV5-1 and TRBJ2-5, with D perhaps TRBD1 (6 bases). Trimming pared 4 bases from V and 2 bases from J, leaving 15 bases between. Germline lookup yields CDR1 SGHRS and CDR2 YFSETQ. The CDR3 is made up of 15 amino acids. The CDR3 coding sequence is TGCGCCAGCAGCCACACCCGGGACAAACAAGAGACCCAGTACTTC. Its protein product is CASSHTRDKQETQYF.

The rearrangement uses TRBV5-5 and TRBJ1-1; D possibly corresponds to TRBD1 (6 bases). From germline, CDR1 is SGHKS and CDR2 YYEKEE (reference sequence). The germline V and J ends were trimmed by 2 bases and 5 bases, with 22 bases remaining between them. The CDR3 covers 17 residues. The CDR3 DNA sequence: TGTGCCAGCAGCTTATGGATTGATTCATCAGGGGAAACTGAAGCTTTCTTT. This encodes CASSLWIDSSGETEAFF.

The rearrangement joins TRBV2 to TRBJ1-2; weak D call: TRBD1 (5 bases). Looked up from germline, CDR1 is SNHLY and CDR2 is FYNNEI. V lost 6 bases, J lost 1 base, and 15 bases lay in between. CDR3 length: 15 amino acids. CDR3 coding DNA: TGTGCCAGCAGAGTACCACAGGAATATAACTATGGCTACACCTTC. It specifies CASRVPQEYNYGYTF.

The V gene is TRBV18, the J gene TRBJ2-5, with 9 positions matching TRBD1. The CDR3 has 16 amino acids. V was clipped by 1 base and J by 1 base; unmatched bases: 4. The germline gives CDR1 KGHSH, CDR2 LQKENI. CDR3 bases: TGTGCCAGCTCACCACTGGCGGGACAGGGCCAAGAGACCCAGTACTTC. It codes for CASSPLAGQGQETQYF.

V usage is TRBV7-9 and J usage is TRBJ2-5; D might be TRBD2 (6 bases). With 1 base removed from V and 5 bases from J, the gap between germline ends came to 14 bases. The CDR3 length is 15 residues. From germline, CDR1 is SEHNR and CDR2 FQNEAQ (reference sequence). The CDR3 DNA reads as TGTGCCAGCAGCTTAGTACTAGCCGACGCGGAGACCCAGTACTTC. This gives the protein CASSLVLADAETQYF.

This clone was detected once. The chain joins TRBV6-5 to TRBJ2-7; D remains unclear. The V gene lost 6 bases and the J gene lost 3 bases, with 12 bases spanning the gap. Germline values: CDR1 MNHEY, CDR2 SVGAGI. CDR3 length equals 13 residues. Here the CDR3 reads CASRQTLSYEQYF. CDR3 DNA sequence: TGTGCCAGCAGGCAAACTCTAAGCTACGAGCAGTACTTC.

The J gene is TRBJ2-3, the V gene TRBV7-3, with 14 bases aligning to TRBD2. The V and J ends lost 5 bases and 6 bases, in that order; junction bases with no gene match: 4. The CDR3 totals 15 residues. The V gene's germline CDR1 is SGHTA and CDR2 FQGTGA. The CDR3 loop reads CASSPGTSGGDTQYF. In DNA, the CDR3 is TGTGCCAGCAGCCCCGGGACTAGCGGGGGCGATACGCAGTATTTT. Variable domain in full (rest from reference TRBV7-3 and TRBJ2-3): GAGVSQTPSNKVTEKGKYVELRCDPISGHTALYWYRQSLGQGPEFLIYFQGTGAADDSGLPNDRFFAVRPEGSVSTLKIQRTERGDSAVYLCASSPGTSGGDTQYFGPGTRLTVL.

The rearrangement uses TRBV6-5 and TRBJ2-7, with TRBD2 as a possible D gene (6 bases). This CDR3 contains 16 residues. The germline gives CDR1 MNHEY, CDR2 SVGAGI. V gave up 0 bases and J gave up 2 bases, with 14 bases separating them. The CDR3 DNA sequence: TGTGCCAGCAGTTACTCGGCGTCGGGGGTACCCTACGAGCAGTACTTC. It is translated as CASSYSASGVPYEQYF.

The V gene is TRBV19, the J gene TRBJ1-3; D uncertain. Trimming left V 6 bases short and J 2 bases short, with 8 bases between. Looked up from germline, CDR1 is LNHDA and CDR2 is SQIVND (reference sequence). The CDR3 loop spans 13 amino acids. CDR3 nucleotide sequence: TGTGCCAGTAGAGAGGTCACTGGAAACACCATATATTTT. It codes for CASREVTGNTIYF.

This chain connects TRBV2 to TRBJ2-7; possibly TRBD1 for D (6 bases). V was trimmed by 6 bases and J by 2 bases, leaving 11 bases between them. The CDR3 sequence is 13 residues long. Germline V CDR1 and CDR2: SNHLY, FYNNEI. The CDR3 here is CASRDSPTYEQYF. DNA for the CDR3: TGTGCCAGCAGGGACAGCCCGACCTACGAGCAGTACTTC.

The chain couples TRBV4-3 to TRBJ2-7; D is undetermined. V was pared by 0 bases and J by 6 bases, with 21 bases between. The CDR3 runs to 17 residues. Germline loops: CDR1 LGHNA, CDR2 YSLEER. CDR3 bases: TGCGCCAGCAGCCAAGATCGCAACAGTGGCCGCGCTATCGAGCAGTACTTC. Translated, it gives CASSQDRNSGRAIEQYF.

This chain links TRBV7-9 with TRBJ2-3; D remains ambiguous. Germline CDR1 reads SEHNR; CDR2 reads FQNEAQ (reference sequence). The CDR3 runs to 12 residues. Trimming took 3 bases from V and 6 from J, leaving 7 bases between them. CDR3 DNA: TGTGCCAGCAGCTTTGTCATGGATACGCAGTATTTT. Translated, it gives CASSFVMDTQYF.

The CDR3 DNA follows: TGTGCCAGCAGCCCTACCCTCCGGGGGAATGAGCAGTTCTTC. Amino acids: CASSPTLRGNEQFF. The V gene is TRBV7-9, the J gene TRBJ2-1; maybe TRBD2 (6 bases). Germline assignment: CDR1 SEHNR and CDR2 FQNEAQ (reference sequence). The V and J ends lost 5 bases and 7 bases respectively, with 15 bases between them. The CDR3 loop spans 14 amino acids. The full variable domain, in which reference TRBV7-9 and TRBJ2-1 provide the parts outside the CDR3, is DTGVSQNPRHKITKRGQNVTFRCDPISEHNRLYWYRQTLGQGPEFLTYFQNEAQLEKSRLLSDRFSAERPKGSFSTLEIQRTEQGDSAMYLCASSPTLRGNEQFFGPGTRLTVL.

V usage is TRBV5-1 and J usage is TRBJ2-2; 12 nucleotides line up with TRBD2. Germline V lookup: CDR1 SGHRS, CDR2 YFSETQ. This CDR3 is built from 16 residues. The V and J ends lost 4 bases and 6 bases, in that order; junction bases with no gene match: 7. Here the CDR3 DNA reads TGCGCCAGCAGCATCGGACTAGCGGGATGGGCCGGGGAGCTGTTTTTT. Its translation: CASSIGLAGWAGELFF.